The T cell receptor beta chain described here comes from a study of monozygotic twins with inflammatory bowel disease. The team made cDNA by running eight separate reactions for each sample. The UMIs carried a 6-nucleotide sample barcode, and they were added by template switching. Following a re-call of the 5' RACE reads, TCRdb has one entry per CDR3 protein and lacks DNA. The sample has approximately 390,000 distinct CDR3 sequences. There are 14 residues in the CDR3. CDR1 is SEHNR and CDR2 is FQNEAQ in the germline V gene (reference sequence). Sequencing was performed on blood. This chain links TRBV7-9 with TRBJ1-6; TCRdb's D gene call, TRBD1, goes unchecked for lack of DNA. The receptor was derived from a human donor with ulcerative colitis or Crohn's disease, or a healthy co-twin of an affected twin (not recorded which). This chain's CDR3 is CASSPGSNNSPLHF.